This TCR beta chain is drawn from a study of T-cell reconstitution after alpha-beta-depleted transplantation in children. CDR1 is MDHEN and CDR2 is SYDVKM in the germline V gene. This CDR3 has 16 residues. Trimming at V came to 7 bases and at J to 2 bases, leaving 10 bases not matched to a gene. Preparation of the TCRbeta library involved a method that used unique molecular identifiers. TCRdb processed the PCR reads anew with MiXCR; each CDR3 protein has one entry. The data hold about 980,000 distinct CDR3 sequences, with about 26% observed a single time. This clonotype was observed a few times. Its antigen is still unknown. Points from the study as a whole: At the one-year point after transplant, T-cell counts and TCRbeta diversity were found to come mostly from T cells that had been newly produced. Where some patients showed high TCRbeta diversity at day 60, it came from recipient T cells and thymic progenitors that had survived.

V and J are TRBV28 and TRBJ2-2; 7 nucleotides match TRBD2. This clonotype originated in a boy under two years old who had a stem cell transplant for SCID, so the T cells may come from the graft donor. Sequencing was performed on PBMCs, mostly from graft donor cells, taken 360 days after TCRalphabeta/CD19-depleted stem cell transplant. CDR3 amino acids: CASTPFSGANTGELFF. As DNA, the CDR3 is TGTGCCAGCACCCCCTTCAGCGGGGCAAACACCGGGGAGCTGTTTTTT.